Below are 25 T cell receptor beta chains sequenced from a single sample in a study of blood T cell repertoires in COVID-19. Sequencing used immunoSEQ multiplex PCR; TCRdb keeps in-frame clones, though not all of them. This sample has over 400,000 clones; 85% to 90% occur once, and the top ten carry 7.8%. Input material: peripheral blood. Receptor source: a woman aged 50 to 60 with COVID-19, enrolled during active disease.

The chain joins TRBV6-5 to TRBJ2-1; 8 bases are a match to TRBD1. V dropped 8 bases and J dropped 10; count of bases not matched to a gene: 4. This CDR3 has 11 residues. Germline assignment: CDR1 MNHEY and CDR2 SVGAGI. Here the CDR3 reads CASRRDREQFF. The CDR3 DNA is TGTGCCAGCCGTCGGGACAGGGAGCAGTTCTTC.

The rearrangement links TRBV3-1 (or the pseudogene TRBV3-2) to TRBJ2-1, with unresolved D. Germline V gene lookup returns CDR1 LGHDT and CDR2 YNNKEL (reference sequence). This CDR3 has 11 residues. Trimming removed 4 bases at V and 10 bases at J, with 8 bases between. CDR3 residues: CASSRQAEQFF. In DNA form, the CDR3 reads TGTGCCAGCAGCCGGCAGGCCGAGCAGTTCTTC.

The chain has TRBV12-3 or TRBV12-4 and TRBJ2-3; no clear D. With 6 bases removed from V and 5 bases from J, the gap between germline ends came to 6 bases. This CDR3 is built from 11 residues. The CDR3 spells CASSRLDTQYF. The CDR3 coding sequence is TGTGCCAGCAGCCGACTAGATACGCAGTATTTT.

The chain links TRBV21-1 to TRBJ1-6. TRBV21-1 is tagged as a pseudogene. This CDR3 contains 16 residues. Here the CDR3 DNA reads TGTGCCAGCAGCGAAAGGACCCCGGGGGAGTATTCACCCCTCCACTTT. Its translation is CASSERTPGEYSPLHF.

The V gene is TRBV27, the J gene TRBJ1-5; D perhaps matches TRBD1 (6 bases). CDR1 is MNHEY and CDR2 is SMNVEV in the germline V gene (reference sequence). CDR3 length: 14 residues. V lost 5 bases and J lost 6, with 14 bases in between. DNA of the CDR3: TGTGCCAGCAGTCTATACAGGGCGGGTCAGCCCCAGCATTTT. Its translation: CASSLYRAGQPQHF.

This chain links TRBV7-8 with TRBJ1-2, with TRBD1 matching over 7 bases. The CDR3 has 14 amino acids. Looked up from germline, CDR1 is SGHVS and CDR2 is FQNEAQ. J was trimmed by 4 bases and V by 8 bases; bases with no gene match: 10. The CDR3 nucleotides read TGTGCCAGCTCTGAACGGGACAGATCCTATGGCTACACCTTC. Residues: CASSERDRSYGYTF. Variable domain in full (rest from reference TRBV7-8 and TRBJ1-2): GAGVSQSPRYKVAKRGQDVALRCDPISGHVSLFWYQQALGQGPEFLTYFQNEAQLDKSGLPSDRFFAERPEGSVSTLKIQRTQQEDSAVYLCASSERDRSYGYTFGSGTRLTVV.

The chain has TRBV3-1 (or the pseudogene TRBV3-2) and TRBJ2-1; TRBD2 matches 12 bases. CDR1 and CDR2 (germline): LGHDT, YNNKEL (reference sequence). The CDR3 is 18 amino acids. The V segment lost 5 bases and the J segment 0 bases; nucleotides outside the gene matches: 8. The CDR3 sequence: CASSFGLAGRSSYNEQFF. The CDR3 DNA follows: TGTGCCAGCAGCTTCGGACTAGCGGGGCGGAGCTCCTACAATGAGCAGTTCTTC.

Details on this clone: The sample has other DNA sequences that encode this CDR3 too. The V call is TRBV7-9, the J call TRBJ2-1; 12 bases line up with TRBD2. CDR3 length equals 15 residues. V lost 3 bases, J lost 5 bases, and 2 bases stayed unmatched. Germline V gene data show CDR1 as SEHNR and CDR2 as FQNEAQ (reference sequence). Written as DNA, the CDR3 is TGTGCCAGCAGCTTTAGGACTAGCGGGAACAATGAGCAGTTCTTC. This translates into CASSFRTSGNNEQFF.

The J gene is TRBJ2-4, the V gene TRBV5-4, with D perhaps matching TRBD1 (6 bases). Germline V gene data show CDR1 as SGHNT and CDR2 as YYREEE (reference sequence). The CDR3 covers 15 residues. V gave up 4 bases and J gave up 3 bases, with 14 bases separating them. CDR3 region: CASSQLQGGKNIQYF. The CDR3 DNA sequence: TGTGCCAGCAGCCAACTACAGGGCGGCAAAAACATTCAGTACTTC.

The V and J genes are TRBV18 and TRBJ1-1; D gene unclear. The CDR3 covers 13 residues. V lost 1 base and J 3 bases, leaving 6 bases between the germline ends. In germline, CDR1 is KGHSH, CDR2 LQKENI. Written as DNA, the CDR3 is TGTGCCAGCTCACCACAGGGAGACACTGAAGCTTTCTTT. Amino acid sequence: CASSPQGDTEAFF. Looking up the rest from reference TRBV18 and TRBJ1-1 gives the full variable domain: NAGVMQNPRHLVRRRGQEARLRCSPMKGHSHVYWYRQLPEEGLKFMVYLQKENIIDESGMPKERFSAEFPKEGPSILRIQQVVRGDSAAYFCASSPQGDTEAFFGQGTRLTVV.

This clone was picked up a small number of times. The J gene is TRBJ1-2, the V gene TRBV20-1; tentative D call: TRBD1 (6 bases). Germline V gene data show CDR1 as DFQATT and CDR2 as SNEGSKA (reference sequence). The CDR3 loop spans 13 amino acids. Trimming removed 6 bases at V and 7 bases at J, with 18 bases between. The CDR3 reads CSASPTGNTGYTF. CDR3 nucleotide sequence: TGCAGTGCGAGTCCAACAGGGAACACTGGCTACACCTTC.

As DNA, the CDR3 is TGTGCCAGCTCACCGGCTAGCGGGGGGCCCGATGAGCAGTTCTTC. This gives the protein CASSPASGGPDEQFF. V gene TRBV18 combines with J gene TRBJ2-1, with 11 bases aligning to TRBD2. The germline V gene encodes CDR1 KGHSH and CDR2 LQKENI. The ends lost 3 bases at V and 8 bases at J; junction bases unmatched: 6. The CDR3 contains 15 residues. Variable domain in full (rest from reference TRBV18 and TRBJ2-1): NAGVMQNPRHLVRRRGQEARLRCSPMKGHSHVYWYRQLPEEGLKFMVYLQKENIIDESGMPKERFSAEFPKEGPSILRIQQVVRGDSAAYFCASSPASGGPDEQFFGPGTRLTVL.

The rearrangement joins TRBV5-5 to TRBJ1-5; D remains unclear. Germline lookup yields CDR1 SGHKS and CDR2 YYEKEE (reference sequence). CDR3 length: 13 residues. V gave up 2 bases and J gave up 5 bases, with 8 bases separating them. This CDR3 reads CASSLLGDQPQHF. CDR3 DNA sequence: TGTGCCAGCAGCTTACTAGGTGATCAGCCCCAGCATTTT.

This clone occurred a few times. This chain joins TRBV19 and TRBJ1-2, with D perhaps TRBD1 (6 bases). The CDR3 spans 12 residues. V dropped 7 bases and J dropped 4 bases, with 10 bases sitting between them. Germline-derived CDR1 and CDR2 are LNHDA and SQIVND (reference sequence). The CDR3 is CASISDSYGYTF. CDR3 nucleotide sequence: TGTGCCAGTATTTCGGACAGCTATGGCTACACCTTC.

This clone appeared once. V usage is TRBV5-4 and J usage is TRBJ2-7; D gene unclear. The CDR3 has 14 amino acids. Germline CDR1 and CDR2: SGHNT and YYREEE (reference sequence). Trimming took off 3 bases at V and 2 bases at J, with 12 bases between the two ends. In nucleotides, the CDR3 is TGTGCCAGCAGCTCGAGGCTGTCCCCCTACGAGCAGTACTTC. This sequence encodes CASSSRLSPYEQYF.

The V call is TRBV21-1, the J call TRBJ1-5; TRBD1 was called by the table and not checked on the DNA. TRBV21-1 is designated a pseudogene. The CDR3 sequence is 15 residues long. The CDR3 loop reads CASSKSGALGQPQHF. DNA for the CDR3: TGTGCCAGCAGCAAGTCAGGGGCTCTTGGTCAGCCCCAGCATTTT.

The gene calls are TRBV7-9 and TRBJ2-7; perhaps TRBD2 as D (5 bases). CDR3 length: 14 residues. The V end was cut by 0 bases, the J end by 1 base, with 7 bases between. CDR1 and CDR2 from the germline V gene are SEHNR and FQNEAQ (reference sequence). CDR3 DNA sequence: TGTGCCAGCAGCTTAGCCCGGGAATCCTACGAGCAGTACTTC. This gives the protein CASSLARESYEQYF.

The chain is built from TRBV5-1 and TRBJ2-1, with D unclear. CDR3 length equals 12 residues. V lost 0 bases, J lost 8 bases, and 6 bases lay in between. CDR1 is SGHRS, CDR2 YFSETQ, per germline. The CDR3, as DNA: TGCGCCAGCAGCTTGGTTTCGGATGAGCAGTTCTTC. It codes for CASSLVSDEQFF.

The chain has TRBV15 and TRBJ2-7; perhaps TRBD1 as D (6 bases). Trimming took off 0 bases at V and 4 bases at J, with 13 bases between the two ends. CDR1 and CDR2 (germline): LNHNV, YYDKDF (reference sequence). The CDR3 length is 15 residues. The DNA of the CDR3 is TGTGCCACCAGCAGAGATCGAACGGGACAATACGAGCAGTACTTC. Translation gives CATSRDRTGQYEQYF. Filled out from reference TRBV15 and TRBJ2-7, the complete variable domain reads DAMVIQNPRYQVTQFGKPVTLSCSQTLNHNVMYWYQQKSSQAPKLLFHYYDKDFNNEADTPDNFQSRRPNTSFCFLDIRSPGLGDTAMYLCATSRDRTGQYEQYFGPGTRLTVT.

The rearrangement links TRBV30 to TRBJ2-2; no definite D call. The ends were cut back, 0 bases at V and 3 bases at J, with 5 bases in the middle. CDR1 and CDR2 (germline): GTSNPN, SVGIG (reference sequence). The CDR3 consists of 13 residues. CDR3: CAWSVPYTGELFF. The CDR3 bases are TGTGCCTGGAGTGTCCCATACACCGGGGAGCTGTTTTTT.

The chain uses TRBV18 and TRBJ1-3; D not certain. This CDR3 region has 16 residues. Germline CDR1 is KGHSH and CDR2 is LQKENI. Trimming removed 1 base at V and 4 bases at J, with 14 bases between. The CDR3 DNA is TGTGCCAGCTCACCACTCAGACGGCGGCAGGGAAACACCATATATTTT. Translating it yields CASSPLRRRQGNTIYF. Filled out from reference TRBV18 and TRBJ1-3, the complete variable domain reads NAGVMQNPRHLVRRRGQEARLRCSPMKGHSHVYWYRQLPEEGLKFMVYLQKENIIDESGMPKERFSAEFPKEGPSILRIQQVVRGDSAAYFCASSPLRRRQGNTIYFGEGSWLTVV.

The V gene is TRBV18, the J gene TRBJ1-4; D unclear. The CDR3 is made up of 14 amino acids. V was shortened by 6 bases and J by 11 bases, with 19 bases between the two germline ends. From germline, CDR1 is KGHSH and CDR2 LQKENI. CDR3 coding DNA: TGTGCCAGCTCCTACGGGATAGCTCCGGGGAAACTGTTTTTT. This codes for CASSYGIAPGKLFF.

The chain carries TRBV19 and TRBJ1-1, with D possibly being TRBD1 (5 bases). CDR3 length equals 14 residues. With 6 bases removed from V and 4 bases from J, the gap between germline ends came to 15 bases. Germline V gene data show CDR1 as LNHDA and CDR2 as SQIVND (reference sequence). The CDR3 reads CASSLSRVVTEAFF. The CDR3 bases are TGTGCCAGTAGCCTCTCCAGGGTGGTCACTGAAGCTTTCTTT.

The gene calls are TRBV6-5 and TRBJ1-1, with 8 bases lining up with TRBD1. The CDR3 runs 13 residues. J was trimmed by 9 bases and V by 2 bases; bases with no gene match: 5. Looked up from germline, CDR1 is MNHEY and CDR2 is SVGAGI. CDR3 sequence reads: CASSYPTGDKAFF. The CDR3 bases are TGTGCCAGCAGTTACCCGACAGGGGATAAAGCTTTCTTT.

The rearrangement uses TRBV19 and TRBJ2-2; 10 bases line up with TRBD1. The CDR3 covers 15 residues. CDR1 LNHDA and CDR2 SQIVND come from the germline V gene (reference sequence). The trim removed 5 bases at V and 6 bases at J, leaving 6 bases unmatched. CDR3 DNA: TGTGCCAGTAGTTTCCGCGGACAGGGGGCCGGGGAGCTGTTTTTT. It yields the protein CASSFRGQGAGELFF.